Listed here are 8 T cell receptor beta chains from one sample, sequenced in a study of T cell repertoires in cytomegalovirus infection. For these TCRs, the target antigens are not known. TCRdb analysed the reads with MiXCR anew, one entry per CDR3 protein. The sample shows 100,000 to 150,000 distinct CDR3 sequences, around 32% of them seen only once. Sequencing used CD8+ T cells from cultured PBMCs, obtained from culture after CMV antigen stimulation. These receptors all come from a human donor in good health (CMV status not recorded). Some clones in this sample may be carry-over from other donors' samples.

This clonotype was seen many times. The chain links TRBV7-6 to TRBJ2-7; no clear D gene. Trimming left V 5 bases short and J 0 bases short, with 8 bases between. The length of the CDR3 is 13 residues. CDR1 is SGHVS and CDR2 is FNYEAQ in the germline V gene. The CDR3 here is CASSPPGSYEQYF. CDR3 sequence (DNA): TGTGCCAGCAGCCCCCCCGGCTCCTACGAGCAGTACTTC.

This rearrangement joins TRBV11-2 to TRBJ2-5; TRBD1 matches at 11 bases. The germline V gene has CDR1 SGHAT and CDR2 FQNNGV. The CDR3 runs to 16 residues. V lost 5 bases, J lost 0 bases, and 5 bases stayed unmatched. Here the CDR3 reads CASSTRDRGYQETQYF. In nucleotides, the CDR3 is TGTGCCAGCAGCACACGGGACAGGGGGTACCAAGAGACCCAGTACTTC. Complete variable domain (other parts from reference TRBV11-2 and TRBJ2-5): EAGVAQSPRYKIIEKRQSVAFWCNPISGHATLYWYQQILGQGPKLLIQFQNNGVVDDSQLPKDRFSAERLKGVDSTLKIQPAKLEDSAVYLCASSTRDRGYQETQYFGPGTRLLVL.

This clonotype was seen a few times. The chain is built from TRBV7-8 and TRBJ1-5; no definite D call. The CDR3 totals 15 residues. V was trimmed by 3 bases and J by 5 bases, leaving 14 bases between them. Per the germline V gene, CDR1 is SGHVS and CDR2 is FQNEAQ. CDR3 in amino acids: CASSLAVYSDQPQHF. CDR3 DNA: TGTGCCAGCAGCTTGGCTGTTTACAGCGATCAGCCCCAGCATTTT. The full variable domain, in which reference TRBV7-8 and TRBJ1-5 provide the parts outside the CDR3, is GAGVSQSPRYKVAKRGQDVALRCDPISGHVSLFWYQQALGQGPEFLTYFQNEAQLDKSGLPSDRFFAERPEGSVSTLKIQRTQQEDSAVYLCASSLAVYSDQPQHFGDGTRLSIL.

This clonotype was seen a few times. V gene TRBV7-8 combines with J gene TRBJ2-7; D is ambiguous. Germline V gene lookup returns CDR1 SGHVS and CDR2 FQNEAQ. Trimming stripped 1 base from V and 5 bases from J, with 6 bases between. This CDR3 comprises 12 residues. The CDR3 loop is CASSLGTNEQYF. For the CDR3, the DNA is TGTGCCAGCAGCTTAGGAACGAACGAGCAGTACTTC.

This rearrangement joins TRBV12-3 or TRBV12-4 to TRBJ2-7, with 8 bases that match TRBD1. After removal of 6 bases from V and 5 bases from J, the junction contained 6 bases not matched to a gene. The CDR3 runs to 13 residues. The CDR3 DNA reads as TGTGCCAGCAGACCGACAGGGGAGCACGAGCAGTACTTC. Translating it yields CASRPTGEHEQYF.

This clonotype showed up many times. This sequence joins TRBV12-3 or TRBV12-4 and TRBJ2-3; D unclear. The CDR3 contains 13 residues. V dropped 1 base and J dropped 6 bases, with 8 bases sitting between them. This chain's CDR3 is CASSLGIVDTQYF. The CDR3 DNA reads TGTGCCAGCAGTTTAGGAATCGTGGATACGCAGTATTTT.

This chain's CDR3 is CASSFADRGLFF. The CDR3 DNA is TGTGCCAGCAGCTTCGCAGACAGGGGTTTGTTTTTT. The gene calls are TRBV11-2 and TRBJ1-4; 8 bases line up with TRBD1. Looked up from germline, CDR1 is SGHAT and CDR2 is FQNNGV. V shed 3 bases, J shed 15 bases, and the junction held 6 bases outside the gene matches. CDR3 size: 12 residues.

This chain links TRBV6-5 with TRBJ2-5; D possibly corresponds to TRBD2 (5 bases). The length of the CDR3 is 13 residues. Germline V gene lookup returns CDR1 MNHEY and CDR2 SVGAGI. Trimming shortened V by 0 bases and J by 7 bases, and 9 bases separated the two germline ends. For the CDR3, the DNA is TGTGCCAGCAGTTACTCCCGGGATGGGACCCAGTACTTC. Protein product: CASSYSRDGTQYF.